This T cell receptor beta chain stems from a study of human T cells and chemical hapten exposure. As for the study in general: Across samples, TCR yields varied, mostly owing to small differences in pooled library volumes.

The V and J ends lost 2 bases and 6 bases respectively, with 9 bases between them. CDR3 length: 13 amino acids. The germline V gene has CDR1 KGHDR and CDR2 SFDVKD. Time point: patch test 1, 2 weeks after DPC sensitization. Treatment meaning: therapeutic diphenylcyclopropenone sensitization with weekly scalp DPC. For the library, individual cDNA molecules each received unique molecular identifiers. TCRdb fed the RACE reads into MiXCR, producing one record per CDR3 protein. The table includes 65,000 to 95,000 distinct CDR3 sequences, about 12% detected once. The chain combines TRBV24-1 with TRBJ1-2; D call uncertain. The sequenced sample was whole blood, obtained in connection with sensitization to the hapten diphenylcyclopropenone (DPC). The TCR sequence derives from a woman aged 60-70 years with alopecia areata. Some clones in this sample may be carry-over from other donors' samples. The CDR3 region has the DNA TGTGCCACCAGTGATTCGAGTTCCCATGGCTACACCTTC. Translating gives CATSDSSSHGYTF.